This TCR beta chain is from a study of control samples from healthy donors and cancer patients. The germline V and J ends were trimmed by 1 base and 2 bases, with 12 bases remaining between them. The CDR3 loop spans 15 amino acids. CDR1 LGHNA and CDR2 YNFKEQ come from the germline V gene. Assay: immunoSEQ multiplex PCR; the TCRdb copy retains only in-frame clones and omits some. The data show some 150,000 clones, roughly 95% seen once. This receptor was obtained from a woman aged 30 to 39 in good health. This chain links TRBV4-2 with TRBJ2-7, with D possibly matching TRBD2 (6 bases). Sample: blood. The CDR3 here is CASSQVRGFTYEQYF. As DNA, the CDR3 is TGTGCCAGCAGCCAAGTTCGGGGGTTCACCTACGAGCAGTACTTC.